The source of this T cell receptor beta chain is a study of OX40 agonist ivuxolimab in advanced cancers. About the study: In three patients, partial responses were observed, one with hepatocellular carcinoma and two with cutaneous melanoma.

Some clones are missing from TCRdb's copy, which holds only in-frame ones; the method was immunoSEQ multiplex PCR. The sample records 90,000 to 100,000 clones, roughly 89% being singletons. This sequence originates from an adult with an advanced solid tumor such as melanoma, head and neck, liver or kidney cancer. Sequenced material: CD4+ or CD8+ T cells sorted from blood, taken in a trial of the OX40 agonist ivuxolimab.

The CDR3 bases are TGTGCCAGCAGTGAAAGTCAGGGTCGTGGCTACACCTTC. This sequence encodes CASSESQGRGYTF. The J gene is TRBJ1-2, the V gene TRBV6-1; D is perhaps TRBD1 (5 bases). With 2 bases removed from V and 7 bases from J, the gap between germline ends came to 11 bases. The CDR3 is made up of 13 amino acids. Per germline, CDR1 MNHNS and CDR2 SASEGT.